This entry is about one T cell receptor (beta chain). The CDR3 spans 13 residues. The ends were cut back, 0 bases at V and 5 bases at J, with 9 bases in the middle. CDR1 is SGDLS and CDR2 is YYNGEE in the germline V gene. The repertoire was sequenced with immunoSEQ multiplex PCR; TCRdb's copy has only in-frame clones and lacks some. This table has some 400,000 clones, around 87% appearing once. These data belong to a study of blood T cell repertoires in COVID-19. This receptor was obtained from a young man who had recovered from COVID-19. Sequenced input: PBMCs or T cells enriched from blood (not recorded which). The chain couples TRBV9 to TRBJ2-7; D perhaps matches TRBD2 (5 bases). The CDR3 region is CASSVADGDEQYF. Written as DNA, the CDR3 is TGTGCCAGCAGCGTAGCTGACGGGGACGAGCAGTACTTC. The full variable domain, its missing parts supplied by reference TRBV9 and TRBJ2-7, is DSGVTQTPKHLITATGQRVTLRCSPRSGDLSVYWYQQSLDQGLQFLIQYYNGEERAKGNILERFSAQQFPDLHSELNLSSLELGDSALYFCASSVADGDEQYFGPGTRLTVT.